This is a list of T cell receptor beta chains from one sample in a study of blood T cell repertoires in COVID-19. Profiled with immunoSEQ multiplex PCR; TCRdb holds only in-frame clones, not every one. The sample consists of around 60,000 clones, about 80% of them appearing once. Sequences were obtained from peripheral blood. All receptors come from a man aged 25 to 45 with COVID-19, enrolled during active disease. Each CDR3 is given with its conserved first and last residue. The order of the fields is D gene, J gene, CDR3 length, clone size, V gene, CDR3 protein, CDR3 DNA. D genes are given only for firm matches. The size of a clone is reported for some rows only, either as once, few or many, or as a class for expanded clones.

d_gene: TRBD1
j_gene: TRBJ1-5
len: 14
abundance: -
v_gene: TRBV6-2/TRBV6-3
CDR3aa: CASSSSGGAQPQHF
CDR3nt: TGTGCCAGCAGTTCCTCAGGGGGGGCCCAGCCCCAGCATTTT

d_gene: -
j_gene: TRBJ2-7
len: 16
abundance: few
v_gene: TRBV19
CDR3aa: CASSIGVWGGYYEQYF
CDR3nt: TGTGCCAGTAGTATTGGAGTGTGGGGAGGATACTACGAGCAGTACTTC

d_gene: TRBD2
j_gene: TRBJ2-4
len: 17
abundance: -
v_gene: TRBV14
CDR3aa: CASSQDPLAGSKNIQYF
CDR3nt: TGTGCCAGCAGCCAAGACCCACTAGCGGGGTCTAAAAACATTCAGTACTTC

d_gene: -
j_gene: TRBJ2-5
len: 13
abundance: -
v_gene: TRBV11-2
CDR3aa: CASSLERWETQYF
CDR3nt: TGTGCCAGCAGCTTAGAACGGTGGGAGACCCAGTACTTC

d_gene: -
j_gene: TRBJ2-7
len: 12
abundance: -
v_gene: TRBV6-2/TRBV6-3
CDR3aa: CASSNVASEQYF
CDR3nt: TGTGCCAGCAGTAACGTAGCCAGCGAGCAGTACTTC

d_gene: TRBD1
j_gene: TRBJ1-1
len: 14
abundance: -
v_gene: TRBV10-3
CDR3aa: CAISLDRGNTEAFF
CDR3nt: TGTGCCATCAGTTTGGACAGGGGGAACACTGAAGCTTTCTTT

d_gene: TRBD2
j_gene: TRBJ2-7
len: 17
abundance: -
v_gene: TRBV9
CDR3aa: CASSVGSSGGPGYEQYF
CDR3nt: TGTGCCAGCAGCGTAGGTTCTAGCGGGGGACCTGGATACGAGCAGTACTTC

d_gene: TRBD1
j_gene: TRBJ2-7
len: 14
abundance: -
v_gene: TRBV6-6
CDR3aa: CASSYGTGDYEQYF
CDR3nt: TGTGCCAGCAGTTATGGGACAGGGGACTACGAGCAGTACTTC

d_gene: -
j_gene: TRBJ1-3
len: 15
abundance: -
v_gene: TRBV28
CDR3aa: CASRQGDFSGNTIYF
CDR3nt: TGTGCCAGCAGGCAAGGAGATTTCTCTGGAAACACCATATATTTT

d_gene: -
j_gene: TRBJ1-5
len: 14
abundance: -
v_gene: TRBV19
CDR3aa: CASSIEVWDQPQHF
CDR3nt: TGTGCCAGTAGTATTGAGGTTTGGGATCAGCCCCAGCATTTT

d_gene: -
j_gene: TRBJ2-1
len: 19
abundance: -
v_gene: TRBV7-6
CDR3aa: CASSLGAQWDRHGGNEQFF
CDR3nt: TGTGCCAGCAGCTTAGGGGCCCAATGGGACCGCCACGGGGGCAATGAGCAGTTCTTC

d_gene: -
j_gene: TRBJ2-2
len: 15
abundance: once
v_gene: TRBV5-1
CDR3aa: CASSFGTTNTGELFF
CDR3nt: TGCGCCAGCAGCTTTGGGACAACGAACACCGGGGAGCTGTTTTTT

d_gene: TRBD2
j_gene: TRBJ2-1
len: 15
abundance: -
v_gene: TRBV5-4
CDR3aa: CASIRLAVSYNEQFF
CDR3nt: TGTGCCAGCATCAGACTAGCGGTTTCCTACAATGAGCAGTTCTTC

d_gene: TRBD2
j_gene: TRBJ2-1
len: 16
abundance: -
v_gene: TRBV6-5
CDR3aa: CASSYLTSGGAVEQFF
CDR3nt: TGTGCCAGCAGTTACTTGACTAGCGGGGGGGCTGTTGAGCAGTTCTTC

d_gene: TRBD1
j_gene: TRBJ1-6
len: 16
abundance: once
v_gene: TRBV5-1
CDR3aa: CASSLEAGGNGSPLHF
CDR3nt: TGCGCCAGCAGCTTGGAGGCAGGGGGTAATGGTTCACCCCTCCACTTT

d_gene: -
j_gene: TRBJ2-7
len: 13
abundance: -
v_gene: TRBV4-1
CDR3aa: CASSQRESYEQYF
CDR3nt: TGCGCCAGCAGCCAACGAGAAAGTTACGAGCAGTACTTC

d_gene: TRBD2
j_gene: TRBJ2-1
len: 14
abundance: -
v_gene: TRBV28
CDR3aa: CASSWAGGGNEQFF
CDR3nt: TGTGCCAGCAGTTGGGCGGGAGGAGGGAATGAGCAGTTCTTC

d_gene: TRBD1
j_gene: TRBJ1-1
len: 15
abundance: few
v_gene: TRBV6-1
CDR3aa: CASSEAVTGSSEAFF
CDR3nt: TGTGCCAGCAGTGAAGCAGTGACAGGGAGTTCTGAAGCTTTCTTT

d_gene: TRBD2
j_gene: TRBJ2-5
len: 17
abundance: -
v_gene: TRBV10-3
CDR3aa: CAISESGASGEQETQYF
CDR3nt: TGTGCCATCAGTGAGTCGGGGGCTAGCGGGGAACAAGAGACCCAGTACTTC

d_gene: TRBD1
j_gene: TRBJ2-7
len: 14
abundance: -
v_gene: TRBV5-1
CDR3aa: CARPDRDLFYEQYF
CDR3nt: TGCGCCAGGCCGGACAGGGACCTTTTTTACGAGCAGTACTTC